Presented here are 30 T cell receptor beta chains from one specimen sequenced in a study of shared clonotypes between healthy human individuals. Sequencing used immunoSEQ multiplex PCR; TCRdb keeps in-frame clones, though not all of them. The data show some 900,000 clones, 70% to 85% seen once. The sample was memory CD4+ T cells sorted from blood. Subset specified: CD45RA-negative fraction. The receptor set was obtained from a man younger than 35 in good health.

This clone was observed a handful of times. The genes are TRBV7-9 and TRBJ2-7; TRBD1 agrees at 8 bases. Germline CDR1 is SEHNR and CDR2 is FQNEAQ (reference sequence). Trimming took 5 bases from V and 4 from J; bases not matched to a gene: 10. The CDR3 contains 15 residues. The CDR3 nucleotides read TGTGCCAGCAGCCTCACTGGGACAGGACCATACGAGCAGTACTTC. It codes for CASSLTGTGPYEQYF. The full variable domain, with the rest looked up from reference TRBV7-9 and TRBJ2-7, is DTGVSQNPRHKITKRGQNVTFRCDPISEHNRLYWYRQTLGQGPEFLTYFQNEAQLEKSRLLSDRFSAERPKGSFSTLEIQRTEQGDSAMYLCASSLTGTGPYEQYFGPGTRLTVT.

DNA for the CDR3: TGTGCCAGCAGCTTAGAGTACAGGGGAATTTACGAGCAGTACTTC. It codes for CASSLEYRGIYEQYF. The genes are TRBV7-8 and TRBJ2-7; 7 bases map to TRBD1. Germline-derived CDR1 and CDR2 are SGHVS and FQNEAQ. The CDR3 consists of 15 residues. Trimming at V came to 1 base and at J to 4 bases, leaving 7 bases not matched to a gene.

This clone has only a few counts. The chain uses TRBV4-1 and TRBJ1-1; D is ambiguous. Germline loops: CDR1 MGHRA, CDR2 YSYEKL. V was cut by 2 bases and J by 0 bases, with 13 bases left in between. CDR3 length: 16 amino acids. CDR3 loop: CASSQREASMNTEAFF. The CDR3 DNA follows: TGCGCCAGCAGCCAACGCGAGGCGAGCATGAACACTGAAGCTTTCTTT.

This rearrangement joins TRBV2 to TRBJ1-5, with no clear D. Trimming took 4 bases from V and 0 from J, leaving 10 bases between them. The CDR3 is made up of 15 amino acids. Germline V lookup: CDR1 SNHLY, CDR2 FYNNEI. Here the CDR3 DNA reads TGTGCCAGCAGTGCTGACGGATATAGCAATCAGCCCCAGCATTTT. Its protein product is CASSADGYSNQPQHF.

With regard to this clone: A read error may produce the germline difference seen at one junction end. The V call is TRBV19, the J call TRBJ2-5; 7 bases match TRBD1. Germline loops: CDR1 LNHDA, CDR2 SQIVND (reference sequence). The CDR3 sequence is 14 residues long. CDR3 loop: CASSSQGMQGTQYF. The CDR3, as DNA: TGTGCCAGTAGCTCACAGGGGATGCAAGGGACCCAGTACTTC.

This chain uses TRBV11-1 with TRBJ1-5; D perhaps matches TRBD1 (5 bases). Germline V CDR1 and CDR2: SGHAT, FQDESV (reference sequence). The length of the CDR3 is 17 residues. The V end was cut by 7 bases, the J end by 0 bases, with 19 bases between. DNA for the CDR3: TGTGCCAGCATTAAAGAGGGACGACCTAATAGCAATCAGCCCCAGCATTTT. Protein sequence: CASIKEGRPNSNQPQHF.

This clone appeared a single time. The chain employs TRBV19 and TRBJ1-1; weak D call: TRBD1 (6 bases). This CDR3 is 15 amino acids long. Per the germline V gene, CDR1 is LNHDA and CDR2 is SQIVND (reference sequence). V was trimmed by 6 bases and J by 4 bases, leaving 18 bases between them. The CDR3 region is CASRPDYRAGTEAFF. The CDR3 coding sequence is TGTGCCAGTAGACCAGATTACAGGGCCGGCACTGAAGCTTTCTTT.

This clone came up once. This rearrangement joins TRBV28 to TRBJ2-1; D not certain. Germline CDR1 MDHEN, CDR2 SYDVKM. V shed 7 bases and J shed 5 bases, with 12 bases lying between them. The CDR3 loop spans 13 amino acids. This CDR3 reads CASTSEENNEQFF. In DNA, the CDR3 is TGTGCCAGCACCTCGGAAGAAAACAATGAGCAGTTCTTC.

The chain employs TRBV7-9 and TRBJ1-4; 8 nucleotides align to TRBD1. V was pared by 3 bases and J by 7 bases, with 4 bases of the junction left unmatched. Germline V gene sequence: CDR1 SEHNR, CDR2 FQNEAQ (reference sequence). The CDR3 is made up of 14 amino acids. CDR3 loop: CASSFQGAGEKLFF. The CDR3 coding sequence is TGTGCCAGCAGCTTTCAGGGGGCTGGTGAAAAACTGTTTTTT.

This chain uses TRBV11-1 with TRBJ1-2; D gene uncertain. V was clipped by 5 bases and J by 12 bases, with 16 bases between them. CDR1 is SGHAT and CDR2 is FQDESV in the germline V gene (reference sequence). The CDR3 is 12 amino acids. CDR3 protein: CASSQYDGRNTF. CDR3 DNA: TGTGCCAGCAGCCAATACGACGGCCGGAACACCTTC.

This chain uses TRBV6-6 with TRBJ2-7; 9 positions match TRBD2. The V and J ends lost 7 bases and 2 bases, in that order; junction bases with no gene match: 6. This CDR3 has 14 amino acids. The germline V gene has CDR1 MNHNY and CDR2 SVGAGI (reference sequence). CDR3 DNA sequence: TGTGCCAGCAAAAGTAGCGGGAGTACCTACGAGCAGTACTTC. Protein: CASKSSGSTYEQYF.

The chain joins TRBV7-2 to TRBJ2-7; tentative D call: TRBD2 (6 bases). Looked up from germline, CDR1 is SGHTA and CDR2 is FQGNSA. The CDR3 has 14 amino acids. V dropped 4 bases and J dropped 0 bases, with 10 bases sitting between them. CDR3 amino acids: CASSYDGSSYEQYF. DNA for the CDR3: TGTGCCAGCAGCTACGACGGGAGCTCCTACGAGCAGTACTTC.

The V and J genes are TRBV18 and TRBJ2-5, with unresolved D. Germline CDR1 reads KGHSH; CDR2 reads LQKENI. The CDR3 spans 14 residues. V lost 3 bases and J lost 7, with 15 bases in between. CDR3 loop: CASSPGPGSGTQYF. The CDR3 DNA follows: TGTGCCAGCTCACCCGGCCCTGGGTCTGGGACCCAGTACTTC.

Regarding this clone: A read error may produce the germline difference seen at one junction end. In the same sample, other DNA sequences code for this CDR3. The chain has TRBV27 and TRBJ1-1; weak D call: TRBD1 (5 bases). The length of the CDR3 is 15 residues. Germline-derived CDR1 and CDR2 are MNHEY and SMNVEV (reference sequence). For the CDR3, the DNA is TGTGCCAGCAGTCCTCTCGGGGGAGTGAACACTGAGGCTTTCTTT. It translates to CASSPLGGVNTEAFF.

This clone was observed a few times. At one end the junction does not follow the germline gene, possibly because of a read error. Other DNA sequences in this sample translate to the same CDR3. The chain is built from TRBV7-2 and TRBJ2-1; weak D call: TRBD2 (6 bases). Germline V gene lookup returns CDR1 SGHTA and CDR2 FQGNSA. CDR3 length: 12 amino acids. The CDR3, as DNA: TGTGCCAGCAGCCTGGACTACTATGAGCAGTTCTTC. Translated, it gives CASSLDYYEQFF.

The gene calls are TRBV10-3 and TRBJ2-2, with D perhaps matching TRBD2 (6 bases). CDR1 ENHRY and CDR2 SYGVKD come from the germline V gene. This CDR3 spans 15 amino acids. V lost 7 bases, J lost 6 bases, and 18 bases lay in between. The CDR3 region has the DNA TGTGCCATCACTGAAGGACTGGCTAGCGCCGGGGAGCTGTTTTTT. This encodes CAITEGLASAGELFF.

This clone is a singleton in its sample. The J gene is TRBJ2-7, the V gene TRBV10-1; the D gene is possibly TRBD2 (6 bases). The CDR3 is made up of 16 amino acids. The V end lost 4 bases, the J end lost 3 bases, and 19 bases lay between the germline ends. Germline V gene lookup returns CDR1 WNHNN and CDR2 SYGVQD (reference sequence). CDR3 protein: CASSAPQGTGDYEQYF. In nucleotides, the CDR3 is TGCGCCAGCAGTGCCCCACAAGGCACGGGGGACTACGAGCAGTACTTC.

The genes are TRBV20-1 and TRBJ2-1, with 9 bases that match TRBD1. The CDR3 runs 11 residues. Germline CDR1 is DFQATT and CDR2 is SNEGSKA (reference sequence). CDR3 protein: CSGTGRDEQFF. The CDR3 DNA follows: TGCAGCGGGACAGGGAGAGATGAGCAGTTCTTC.

This clone came up many times. This chain connects TRBV5-1 to TRBJ1-1; 9 nucleotides match TRBD1. With V trimmed by 3 bases and J by 2 bases, 5 bases remained unmatched. Germline V gene lookup returns CDR1 SGHRS and CDR2 YFSETQ. The length of the CDR3 is 15 residues. CDR3 in DNA: TGCGCCAGCAGCTCAAGGACAGGGGCTAACACTGAAGCTTTCTTT. Encoded protein: CASSSRTGANTEAFF.

The V gene is TRBV5-1, the J gene TRBJ2-2; D unclear. Looked up from germline, CDR1 is SGHRS and CDR2 is YFSETQ. V lost 6 bases and J lost 1, with 7 bases in between. CDR3 size: 13 residues. The CDR3, as DNA: TGCGCCAGCACCCCCAGGAACACCGGGGAGCTGTTTTTT. Translation gives CASTPRNTGELFF.

The chain links TRBV28 to TRBJ1-4; D ambiguous. This CDR3 region has 12 residues. CDR1 MDHEN and CDR2 SYDVKM come from the germline V gene. V was trimmed by 7 bases and J by 0 bases, leaving 3 bases between them. In DNA form, the CDR3 reads TGTGCCAGCAAGGCAACTAATGAAAAACTGTTTTTT. It specifies CASKATNEKLFF.

This clone was picked up many times. The chain is built from TRBV4-3 and TRBJ2-3; 9 nucleotides match TRBD2. Per the germline V gene, CDR1 is LGHNA and CDR2 is YSLEER. V trimming: 3 bases; J trimming: 1 base; junction bases outside the gene matches: 5. The CDR3 extends over 16 amino acids. The CDR3 DNA sequence: TGCGCCAGCAGCCAGGTTAGCGGGAGAGGCACAGATACGCAGTATTTT. It translates to CASSQVSGRGTDTQYF.

The rearrangement links TRBV19 to TRBJ2-3, with unresolved D. There are 13 residues in the CDR3. Trimming took off 3 bases at V and 4 bases at J, with 8 bases between the two ends. CDR1 and CDR2 from the germline V gene are LNHDA and SQIVND (reference sequence). CDR3 in DNA: TGTGCCAGTAGTATTGGTGAGGCAGATACGCAGTATTTT. Protein: CASSIGEADTQYF. Full variable domain (outside the CDR3, taken from reference TRBV19 and TRBJ2-3): DGGITQSPKYLFRKEGQNVTLSCEQNLNHDAMYWYRQDPGQGLRLIYYSQIVNDFQKGDIAEGYSVSREKKESFPLTVTSAQKNPTAFYLCASSIGEADTQYFGPGTRLTVL.

The rearrangement joins TRBV30 to TRBJ2-5; D remains ambiguous. The CDR3 length is 13 residues. The V end was cut by 2 bases, the J end by 1 base, with 8 bases between. CDR1 and CDR2 from the germline V gene are GTSNPN and SVGIG (reference sequence). This CDR3 is CAWSTRFQETQYF. The CDR3 DNA follows: TGTGCCTGGAGTACAAGGTTCCAAGAGACCCAGTACTTC.

This chain links TRBV4-3 with TRBJ2-3; 9 bases match TRBD2. The CDR3 covers 17 residues. CDR1 and CDR2 from the germline V gene are LGHNA and YSLEER. V shed 0 bases, J shed 10 bases, and the junction held 14 bases outside the gene matches. The CDR3 loop reads CASSQERAGGVFSPQYF. The CDR3 nucleotides read TGCGCCAGCAGCCAAGAAAGGGCGGGAGGGGTTTTCTCCCCGCAGTATTTT.

The chain is built from TRBV28 and TRBJ1-2; D gene unclear. Germline V gives CDR1 MDHEN, CDR2 SYDVKM. There are 12 residues in the CDR3. With 5 bases removed from V and 5 bases from J, the gap between germline ends came to 9 bases. CDR3: CASSRVGYGYTF. CDR3 DNA: TGTGCCAGCAGTCGGGTGGGGTATGGCTACACCTTC.

The sample holds a few counts of this clone. The J gene is TRBJ1-6, the V gene TRBV4-2, with 8 bases identical to TRBD1. In germline, CDR1 is LGHNA, CDR2 YNFKEQ. The V segment lost 1 base and the J segment 11 bases; nucleotides outside the gene matches: 7. The CDR3 length is 15 residues. CDR3 in amino acids: CASSQVTGQGTPLHF. CDR3 in DNA: TGTGCCAGCAGCCAAGTTACTGGACAGGGAACACCCCTCCACTTT.

J is TRBJ2-5 and V is TRBV28, with D tentatively TRBD1 or TRBD2 (6 bases each). Germline-derived CDR1 and CDR2 are MDHEN and SYDVKM. V dropped 3 bases and J dropped 0 bases, with 8 bases sitting between them. The length of the CDR3 is 14 residues. CDR3 protein: CASSFGGHQETQYF. The DNA of the CDR3 is TGTGCCAGCAGTTTTGGGGGGCACCAAGAGACCCAGTACTTC.

The genes are TRBV5-1 and TRBJ2-7; 11 nucleotides align to TRBD2. The CDR3 length is 16 residues. The V and J ends lost 4 bases and 3 bases, in that order; junction bases with no gene match: 9. Per germline, CDR1 SGHRS and CDR2 YFSETQ. The CDR3 loop reads CASSPTAGTSGYEQYF. CDR3 DNA sequence: TGCGCCAGCAGCCCAACCGCCGGGACTAGCGGCTACGAGCAGTACTTC. Full variable domain (remainder filled in from reference TRBV5-1 and TRBJ2-7): KAGVTQTPRYLIKTRGQQVTLSCSPISGHRSVSWYQQTPGQGLQFLFEYFSETQRNKGNFPGRFSGRQFSNSRSEMNVSTLELGDSALYLCASSPTAGTSGYEQYFGPGTRLTVT.

The V call is TRBV18, the J call TRBJ2-1; D unresolved. The CDR3 loop spans 14 amino acids. V gave up 0 bases and J gave up 7 bases, with 10 bases separating them. In germline, CDR1 is KGHSH, CDR2 LQKENI. CDR3 protein: CASSPPASPNEQFF. CDR3 bases: TGTGCCAGCTCACCACCGGCCTCGCCGAATGAGCAGTTCTTC.